What follows is one TCR beta chain and its context. The antigen is not known. The CDR3 loop spans 13 amino acids. Trimming removed 3 bases from V and 5 bases from J, with 8 bases in between. The data were obtained in a study of T cell responses to AZD1222 COVID-19 vaccine. Whole-study results and caveats: At study baseline, merely about 6 AZD1222 recipients were seropositive.

TCRdb keeps only in-frame clones here, not all; method: immunoSEQ multiplex PCR. This sample has about 160,000 clones, with around nine tenths found just once. Sequenced material: peripheral blood, taken 28 days after the second AZD1222 dose. The clonotype originates from an adult who received the AZD1222 COVID-19 vaccine. This chain uses TRBV12-3 or TRBV12-4 with TRBJ2-1; D gene unclear. Here the CDR3 reads CASSLRWDNEQFF. The CDR3 bases are TGTGCCAGCAGTTTGAGATGGGACAATGAGCAGTTCTTC.